This T cell receptor beta chain is drawn from a study of T cell responses to AZD1222 COVID-19 vaccine listed by TCRdb under 2021. Background for the entire study: AZD1222 recipients whose second dose came at about 4 weeks and those whose second dose came at about 12 weeks were combined into one group, since spike-specific TCR depth and breadth did not differ between the two schedules. Trial participants were enrolled by age into 18-55, 56-69 and 70-plus year subgroups, with around 140, 26 and 57 TCR-sequenced participants respectively. TCR sequencing was performed for about 250 trial participants, of whom about 200 were given two doses of AZD1222 and roughly 25 were given two doses of MenACWY control vaccine.

The paper's findings and limits, for the study overall: After two AZD1222 doses, spike-specific TCR breadth and depth were significantly higher than at day 0 and than in MenACWY recipients. Conclusions about previously exposed vaccinees are limited, since just a handful of AZD1222 recipients were seropositive for SARS-CoV-2 at baseline. Nearly half of unique spike-specific TCRs reportedly recognized epitopes outside regions mutated in the B.1.351 and B.1.1.7 variants. Because no day 14 peak-response samples were available, the repertoires could be characterized only after the peak T cell response. The 56-69-year group was small, and its depth increase did not reach significance, likely because of low power. The vaccine-associated CD4 TCRs covered the entire spike protein, and the dominant responses fell in regions 160-218 and 743-854. Participants were mostly white British, with more females than males. The authors suggested clonal diversity may have been underestimated.

This sample's time point label indicates: baseline before first vaccination. Samples from vaccinated people were obtained from the UK trials COV001 and COV002, which included a single-blind randomized controlled phase 2/3 trial of AZD1222 (ChAdOx1 nCoV-19) in healthy adults. For TCRbeta chain sequencing, PBMC samples were collected from trial participants at day 0 and at day 28 after the second dose. The CDR3 regions of human TCRbeta chains were analyzed by immunosequencing. As for the authors' bioinformatics: Repertoire TCRs were checked for matches against a reference library of SARS-CoV-2-specific TCRs that had been generated using the MIRA antigen-specificity platform. Breadth was defined as the fraction of unique TCRs that were SARS-CoV-2-associated, and depth was defined as the fraction of total T cells that were SARS-CoV-2-associated. Using the MIRA data, each spike-specific TCR was mapped to the spike region that the TCR reacts to and placed in a CD4 or CD8 class. Log10-transformed breadth and depth values were compared by one-way ANOVA with Sidak's multiple comparisons tests. As stored in TCRdb, this immuneACCESS dataset retains in-frame rearrangements with V and J assigned. A fraction of the clones does not appear; measured against another copy, unresolved V genes explain less than half of the discrepancy, and the remainder lacks a known reason. V, J and clone size reflect that table, while D and trimming were determined from the DNA. This sample has some 130,000 clones in its table, and 80% to 90% of those were observed once. The ten largest clones represent 1.6% of the sample.

V is shortened by 8 bases, J by 4 bases, and the region joining them spans 11 bases. From cysteine to phenylalanine, the CDR3 is 12 amino acids long. Only the CDR3 region is kept as DNA, spanning 36 bases read in frame from base 1. Sequences WSHSY (CDR1) and SAAADI (CDR2) are obtained from the germline V gene. Worth noting for this clone: The specificity of this receptor is unknown. No qualities accompany the bases; no much larger clone lies one base away.

This TCR was recovered from an adult in good health. The sequences come from peripheral blood, collected on day 0 of AZD1222 vaccination. The V and J genes are TRBV10-2 and TRBJ1-2; matching of 5 bases hints at TRBD1 as the D gene. The CDR3: CASVSGSYGYTF. The nucleotide sequence reads TGCGCCAGCGTCTCAGGGAGCTATGGCTACACCTTC.